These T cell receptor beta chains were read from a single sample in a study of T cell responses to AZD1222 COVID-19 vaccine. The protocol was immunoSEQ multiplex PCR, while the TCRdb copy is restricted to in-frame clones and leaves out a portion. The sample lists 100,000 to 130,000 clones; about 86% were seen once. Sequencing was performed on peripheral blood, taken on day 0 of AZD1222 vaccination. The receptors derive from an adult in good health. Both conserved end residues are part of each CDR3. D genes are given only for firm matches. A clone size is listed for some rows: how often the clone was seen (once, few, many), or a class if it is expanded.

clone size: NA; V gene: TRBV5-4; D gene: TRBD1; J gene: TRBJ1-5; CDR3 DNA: TGTGCCAGCAGCTCCCAGGGGGTCAATCAGCCCCAGCATTTT; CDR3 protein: CASSSQGVNQPQHF
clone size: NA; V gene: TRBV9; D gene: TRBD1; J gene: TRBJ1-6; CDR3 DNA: TGTGCCAGCAGCGCGCCACGGACAGGGCGCTATAATTCACCCCTCCACTTT; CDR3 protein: CASSAPRTGRYNSPLHF
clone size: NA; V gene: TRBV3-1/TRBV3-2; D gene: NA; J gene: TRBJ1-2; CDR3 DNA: TGTGCCAGCAGTGGGGGGTCAAGGGGCTACACCTTC; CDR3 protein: CASSGGSRGYTF
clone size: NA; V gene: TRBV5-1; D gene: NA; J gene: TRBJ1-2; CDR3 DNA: TGCGCCAGCAGCTTGGGGGGTGAAAATGGCTACACCTTC; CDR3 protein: CASSLGGENGYTF
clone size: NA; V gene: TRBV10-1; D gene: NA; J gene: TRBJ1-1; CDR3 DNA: TGCGCCAGCAGTGAAAGTGCGGCAGACGTCGGGGGGACTGAAGCTTTCTTT; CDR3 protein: CASSESAADVGGTEAFF
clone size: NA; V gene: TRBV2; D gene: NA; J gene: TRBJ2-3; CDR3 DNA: TGTGCCAGCAATAAGGAGGGAGACACAGATACGCAGTATTTT; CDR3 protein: CASNKEGDTDTQYF
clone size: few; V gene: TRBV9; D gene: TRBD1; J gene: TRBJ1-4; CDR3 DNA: TGTGCCAGCAGCACGAGGGACAGCCGTTTGGGAAAACTGTTTTTT; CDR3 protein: CASSTRDSRLGKLFF
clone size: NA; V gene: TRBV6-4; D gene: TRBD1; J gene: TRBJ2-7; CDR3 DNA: TGTGCCAGCAGTGTGCCTGTTCCCGGGACAGCCTACGAGCAGTACTTC; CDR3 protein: CASSVPVPGTAYEQYF
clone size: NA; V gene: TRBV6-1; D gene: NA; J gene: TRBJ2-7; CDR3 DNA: TGTGCCAGCAGTGAGGGCAGGGGCTCCGAGCAGTACTTC; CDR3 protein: CASSEGRGSEQYF
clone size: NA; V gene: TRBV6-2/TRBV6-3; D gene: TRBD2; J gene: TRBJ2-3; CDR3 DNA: TGTGCCAGCAGTTCACCGGGACTAGCGGGGGGTCGCATCTCAGATACGCAGTATTTT; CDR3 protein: CASSSPGLAGGRISDTQYF
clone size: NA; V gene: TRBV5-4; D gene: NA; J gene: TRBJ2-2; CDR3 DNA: TGTGCCAGCAGCCGGGCGGCCGGCGGAAACACCGGGGAGCTGTTTTTT; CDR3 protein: CASSRAAGGNTGELFF
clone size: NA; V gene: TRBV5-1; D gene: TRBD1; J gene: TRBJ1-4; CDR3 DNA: TGCGCCAGCAGCAGGACAGGCGTTAATGAAAAACTGTTTTTT; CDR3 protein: CASSRTGVNEKLFF
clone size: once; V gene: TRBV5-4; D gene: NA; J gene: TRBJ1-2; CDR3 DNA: TGTGCCAGCAGCTTGGCAGGAAACGATTTTGGCTACACCTTC; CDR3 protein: CASSLAGNDFGYTF
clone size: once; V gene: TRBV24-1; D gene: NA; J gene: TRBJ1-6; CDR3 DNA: TGTGCCAATTGGTATTCACCCCTCCACTTT; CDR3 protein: CANWYSPLHF
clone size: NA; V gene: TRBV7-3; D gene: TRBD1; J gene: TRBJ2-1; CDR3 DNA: TGTGCCAGCAGCTTCTTAGGACAGGGCTACAATGAGCAGTTCTTC; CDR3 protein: CASSFLGQGYNEQFF
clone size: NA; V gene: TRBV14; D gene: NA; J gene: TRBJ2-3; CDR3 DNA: TGTGCCAGCAGCCAAGGAGACGACTTCACAGATACGCAGTATTTT; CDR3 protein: CASSQGDDFTDTQYF
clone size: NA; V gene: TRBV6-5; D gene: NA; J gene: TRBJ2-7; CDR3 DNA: TGTGCCAGCAGCACCGCGAGGGAGATCTACGAGCAGTACTTC; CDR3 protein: CASSTAREIYEQYF
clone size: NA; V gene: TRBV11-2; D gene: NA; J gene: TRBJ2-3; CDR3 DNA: TGTGCCAGCAGCTTAGGGCAAAGCACAGATACGCAGTATTTT; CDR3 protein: CASSLGQSTDTQYF
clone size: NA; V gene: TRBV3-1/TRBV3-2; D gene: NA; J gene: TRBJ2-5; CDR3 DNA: TGTGCCAGCAGCCAACAGGGGCGGGGTTTCTCGGGGGAGACCCAGTACTTC; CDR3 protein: CASSQQGRGFSGETQYF
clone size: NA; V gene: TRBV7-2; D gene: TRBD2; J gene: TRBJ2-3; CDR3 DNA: TGTGCCAGCAGCTTTGTCGGCGGGGGACGGGATACGCAGTATTTT; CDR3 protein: CASSFVGGGRDTQYF
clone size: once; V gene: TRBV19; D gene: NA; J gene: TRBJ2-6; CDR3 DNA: TGTGCCAGTAGTATAGGTTTGGCGGGGGCAGGGGCCAACGTCCTGACTTTC; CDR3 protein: CASSIGLAGAGANVLTF
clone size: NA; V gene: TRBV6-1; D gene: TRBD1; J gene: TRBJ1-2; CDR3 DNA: TGTGCCAGCAGTGACCCCGGACAGGGGGCGGGCGGCTACACCTTC; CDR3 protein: CASSDPGQGAGGYTF
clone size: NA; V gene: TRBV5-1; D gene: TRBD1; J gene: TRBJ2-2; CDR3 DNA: TGCGCCAGCAGCTTCGGACAGGGAGTCACCGGGGAGCTGTTTTTT; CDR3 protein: CASSFGQGVTGELFF
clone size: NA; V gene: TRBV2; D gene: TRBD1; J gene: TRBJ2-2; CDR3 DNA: TGTGCCAGCAGTGATGGGGGACAGGGGTGGGTGAACACCGGGGAGCTGTTTTTT; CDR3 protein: CASSDGGQGWVNTGELFF
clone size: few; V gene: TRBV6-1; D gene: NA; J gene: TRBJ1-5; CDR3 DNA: TGTGCCAGCAGTGAACTGAGTTGGATGCAGCCCCAGCATTTT; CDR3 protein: CASSELSWMQPQHF
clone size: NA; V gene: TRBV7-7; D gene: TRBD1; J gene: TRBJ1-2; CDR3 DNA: TGTGCCAGCAGCTGTAACAGGGGTCCCCCCCCTTCTGAGACCTTC; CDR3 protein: CASSCNRGPPPSETF
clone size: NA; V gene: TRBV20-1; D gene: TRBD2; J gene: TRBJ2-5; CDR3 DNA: TGCAGTGCTAGTGCCAGCGGGGGGGCCCGGGAGACCCAGTACTTC; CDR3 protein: CSASASGGARETQYF
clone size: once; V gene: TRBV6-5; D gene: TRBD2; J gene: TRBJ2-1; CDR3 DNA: TGTGCCAGCAGTTACTTCGGGATAGCGGGGGGGCACGAGCAGTTCTTC; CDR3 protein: CASSYFGIAGGHEQFF
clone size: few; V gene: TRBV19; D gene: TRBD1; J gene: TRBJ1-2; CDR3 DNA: TGTGCCAGTGGGGGGGACAGCCCCAGCGGCTACACCTTC; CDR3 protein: CASGGDSPSGYTF
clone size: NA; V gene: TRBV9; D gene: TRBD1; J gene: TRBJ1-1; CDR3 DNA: TGTGCCAGCAGCCCAGGACAGGGGGCCGCTTTCTTT; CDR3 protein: CASSPGQGAAFF
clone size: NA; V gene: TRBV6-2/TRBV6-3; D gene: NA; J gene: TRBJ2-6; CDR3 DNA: TGTGCCAGCAGTTACGAAGCAGGTTCGCCTCTCTCGGGCAACGTCCTGACTTTC; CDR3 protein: CASSYEAGSPLSGNVLTF
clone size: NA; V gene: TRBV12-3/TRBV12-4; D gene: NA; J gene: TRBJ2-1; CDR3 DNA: TGTGCCAGCAGTTTCGGGGTCGGAGAGCAGTTCTTC; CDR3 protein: CASSFGVGEQFF
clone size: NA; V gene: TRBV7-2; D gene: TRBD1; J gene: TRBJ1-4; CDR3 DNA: TGTGCCAGCAGCCCGGACAGGAGATTTGAAAAACTGTTTTTT; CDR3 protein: CASSPDRRFEKLFF
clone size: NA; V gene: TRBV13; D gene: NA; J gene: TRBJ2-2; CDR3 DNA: TGTGCCAGCAGCTCAGGGGTCTCAACGAACACCGGGGAGCTGTTTTTT; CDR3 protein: CASSSGVSTNTGELFF
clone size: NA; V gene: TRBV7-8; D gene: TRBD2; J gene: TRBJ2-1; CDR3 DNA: TGTGCCAGCAGCCCTAGGACTAGCAATGAGCAGTTCTTC; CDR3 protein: CASSPRTSNEQFF
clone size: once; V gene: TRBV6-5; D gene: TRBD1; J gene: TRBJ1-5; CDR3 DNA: TGTGCCAGCAGTACCGAGACAGGGGGCAATCAGCCCCAGCATTTT; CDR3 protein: CASSTETGGNQPQHF
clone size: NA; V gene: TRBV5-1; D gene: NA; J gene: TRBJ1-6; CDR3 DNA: TGCGCCAGCAGCTTACAAGAAACCTATAATTCACCCCTCCACTTT; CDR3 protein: CASSLQETYNSPLHF
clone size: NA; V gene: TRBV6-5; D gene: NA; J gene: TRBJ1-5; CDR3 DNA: TGTGCCAGCAAATATAGCAATCAGCCCCAGCATTTT; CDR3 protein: CASKYSNQPQHF
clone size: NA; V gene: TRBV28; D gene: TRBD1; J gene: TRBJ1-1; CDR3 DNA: TGTGCCAGCAGCCCCTGGGACAGCGATTCTGAAGCTTTCTTT; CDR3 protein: CASSPWDSDSEAFF